This T cell receptor beta chain was sequenced for a study of cytomegalovirus exposure and HLA in healthy donors. Germline CDR1 and CDR2: LNHNV and YYDKDF (reference sequence). Trimming left V 1 base short and J 2 bases short, with 11 bases between. This CDR3 region has 15 residues. Study conclusions and caveats: Researchers counted approximately 160 TCR beta chains as cytomegalovirus-associated.

The PCR made use of 60 Vbeta and 13 Jbeta primers. Clones were sequenced by immunoSEQ multiplex PCR, and TCRdb holds only the in-frame ones, with some missing. This sample has 150,000 to 200,000 clones; approximately 80% occur once, and the top ten carry approximately 2.6%. A remark on this clone: What it recognizes is unknown.

This clonotype was sampled from a female donor in good health and CMV-seronegative. The sequenced sample consisted of PBMCs. This rearrangement joins TRBV15 to TRBJ1-2, with a possible D match to TRBD1 (5 bases). Here the CDR3 reads CATSRGRGQNYGYTF. Written as DNA, the CDR3 is TGTGCCACCAGCAGAGGCCGAGGACAAAACTATGGCTACACCTTC.